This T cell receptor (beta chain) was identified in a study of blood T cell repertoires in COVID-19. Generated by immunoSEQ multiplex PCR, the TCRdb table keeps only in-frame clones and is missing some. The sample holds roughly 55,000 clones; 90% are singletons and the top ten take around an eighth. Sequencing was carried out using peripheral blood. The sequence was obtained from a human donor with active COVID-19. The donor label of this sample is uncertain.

As DNA, the CDR3 is TGCAGCGTTGAAGAGACAGGGGACGGCACCGGGGAGCTGTTTTTT. This gives the protein CSVEETGDGTGELFF. This sequence joins TRBV29-1 and TRBJ2-2; the match to TRBD1 covers 8 bases. The V gene end was trimmed by 0 bases and the J gene end by 4 bases; junction bases not matched to a gene: 4. The CDR3 totals 15 residues. Germline CDR1 reads SQVTM; CDR2 reads ANQGSEA.